The 29 T cell receptor beta chains in this list originate from one sample, sequenced in a study of early T cells in non-severe SARS-CoV-2 infection. In TCRdb, the 5' RACE reads were re-called with MiXCR into one record per CDR3 protein. The profile shows around 60,000 distinct CDR3 sequences, around 11% of them singletons. Sequences were derived from whole blood, sampled at baseline. Receptors originate from an adult who was a healthcare worker with PCR-confirmed SARS-CoV-2 infection or an uninfected control (not recorded which).

This clonotype occurred many times. The gene calls are TRBV20-1 and TRBJ1-1; D ambiguous. V lost 5 bases, J lost 0 bases, and 7 bases lay in between. Germline assignment: CDR1 DFQATT and CDR2 SNEGSKA (reference sequence). CDR3 length: 12 amino acids. CDR3 nucleotide sequence: TGCAGTGCTCGGGGTTTGAACACTGAAGCTTTCTTT. It yields the protein CSARGLNTEAFF.

J is TRBJ2-1 and V is TRBV12-3 or TRBV12-4; D unclear. V was cut by 3 bases and J by 4 bases, with 7 bases left in between. This CDR3 region has 13 residues. DNA of the CDR3: TGTGCCAGCAGTTTCTTACAATACAATGAGCAGTTCTTC. It encodes CASSFLQYNEQFF.

The CDR3 region is CASSFFRTEGREQYF. The CDR3 DNA follows: TGTGCCAGCAGCTTCTTCAGGACAGAGGGTCGCGAGCAGTACTTC. The chain carries TRBV7-9 and TRBJ2-7; D may be TRBD1 (6 bases). Germline CDR1 is SEHNR and CDR2 is FQNEAQ (reference sequence). CDR3 size: 15 residues. V was trimmed by 3 bases and J by 6 bases, leaving 18 bases between them.

The chain employs TRBV12-3 or TRBV12-4 and TRBJ1-1; 7 nucleotides agree with TRBD1. V shed 4 bases, J shed 1 base, and the junction held 6 bases outside the gene matches. The CDR3 is 15 residues long. In nucleotides, the CDR3 is TGTGCCAGCAGTTCCTCGGACAGGCCGAACACTGAAGCTTTCTTT. This codes for CASSSSDRPNTEAFF.

This clonotype turned up a few times. This rearrangement joins TRBV7-9 to TRBJ2-3, with a tentative D call TRBD2 (6 bases). This CDR3 spans 17 amino acids. The ends were cut back, 4 bases at V and 2 bases at J, with 19 bases in the middle. Per the germline V gene, CDR1 is SEHNR and CDR2 is FQNEAQ (reference sequence). The CDR3 sequence is CASSSWRETRDTDTQYF. The CDR3 coding sequence is TGTGCCAGCAGCTCCTGGAGGGAAACGAGGGACACAGATACGCAGTATTTT.

This clonotype was counted a few times. The chain is built from TRBV6-6 and TRBJ2-3; tentatively, D is TRBD1 or TRBD2 (5 bases each). Trimming shortened V by 4 bases and J by 2 bases, and 19 bases separated the two germline ends. The CDR3 spans 17 residues. Germline V CDR1 and CDR2: MNHNY, SVGAGI (reference sequence). This chain's CDR3 is CASSLYLGGLVTDTQYF. As DNA, the CDR3 is TGTGCCAGCAGTTTGTATCTTGGGGGATTAGTCACAGATACGCAGTATTTT.

This clonotype was observed a few times. This chain joins TRBV20-1 and TRBJ2-2, with a possible D match to TRBD1 (5 bases). CDR3 length: 17 residues. Germline V gene data show CDR1 as DFQATT and CDR2 as SNEGSKA (reference sequence). V lost 0 bases and J lost 6, with 20 bases in between. Here the CDR3 reads CSARDGARRTGAGELFF. The CDR3, as DNA: TGCAGTGCTAGAGATGGGGCCCGCAGAACGGGCGCCGGGGAGCTGTTTTTT.

Many counts were recorded for this clonotype. The chain combines TRBV29-1 with TRBJ2-5; D is ambiguous. The V gene's germline CDR1 is SQVTM and CDR2 ANQGSEA. V was clipped by 7 bases and J by 3 bases, with 15 bases between them. The CDR3 has 13 residues. The CDR3 DNA follows: TGCAGCGCCTACTCCCCCCAAAAAGAGACCCAGTACTTC. Residues: CSAYSPQKETQYF.

This CDR3 reads CASSKLTSGAYNEQFF. The CDR3 nucleotides read TGTGCCAGTAGCAAACTAACTAGCGGGGCGTACAATGAGCAGTTCTTC. The chain couples TRBV19 to TRBJ2-1, with 10 bases identical to TRBD2. Germline loops: CDR1 LNHDA, CDR2 SQIVND (reference sequence). The CDR3 runs to 16 residues. Trimming removed 6 bases from V and 4 bases from J; junction bases left unmatched: 9.

The chain couples TRBV18 to TRBJ2-2; D is undetermined. This CDR3 is 14 amino acids long. Germline assignment: CDR1 KGHSH and CDR2 LQKENI. Trimming took off 3 bases at V and 1 base at J, with 6 bases between the two ends. The CDR3 protein is CASSPERNTGELFF. CDR3 bases: TGTGCCAGCTCACCGGAACGGAACACCGGGGAGCTGTTTTTT. Looking up the rest from reference TRBV18 and TRBJ2-2 gives the full variable domain: NAGVMQNPRHLVRRRGQEARLRCSPMKGHSHVYWYRQLPEEGLKFMVYLQKENIIDESGMPKERFSAEFPKEGPSILRIQQVVRGDSAAYFCASSPERNTGELFFGEGSRLTVL.

V and J are TRBV12-3 or TRBV12-4 and TRBJ1-1; no clear D. Deletions cut 3 bases from V and 0 bases from J, with 8 bases between. There are 14 residues in the CDR3. DNA for the CDR3: TGTGCCAGCAGTTTGCCCTCGGTGAACACTGAAGCTTTCTTT. As protein: CASSLPSVNTEAFF.

This clonotype was observed a handful of times. The chain carries TRBV5-1 and TRBJ2-7, with D maybe TRBD1 (5 bases). From germline, CDR1 is SGHRS and CDR2 YFSETQ. V shed 0 bases and J shed 5 bases, with 12 bases lying between them. This CDR3 is 14 amino acids long. CDR3 loop: CASSLEAGRDEQYF. CDR3 nucleotides: TGCGCCAGCAGCTTGGAGGCCGGCAGGGACGAGCAGTACTTC.

The V call is TRBV18, the J call TRBJ1-3; no firm D call. V was pared by 0 bases and J by 0 bases, with 9 bases between. The germline CDR1 and CDR2 sequences are KGHSH and LQKENI. This CDR3 has 16 amino acids. CDR3 residues: CASSPPSGFSGNTIYF. CDR3 nucleotides: TGTGCCAGCTCACCACCATCCGGATTCTCTGGAAACACCATATATTTT.

This clonotype was observed at least ten times. This chain links TRBV5-1 with TRBJ1-6; D is ambiguous. Germline V gene sequence: CDR1 SGHRS, CDR2 YFSETQ. Trimming cost V 4 bases and J 2 bases, with 16 bases left between them. The CDR3 runs to 17 residues. The CDR3 loop is CASSPAGVDAYNSPLHF. The CDR3 DNA is TGCGCCAGCAGCCCCGCAGGAGTGGACGCCTATAATTCACCCCTCCACTTT.

The rearrangement links TRBV4-2 to TRBJ1-2; D not certain. The CDR3 is 16 amino acids. The germline gives CDR1 LGHNA, CDR2 YNFKEQ. Trimming took 0 bases from V and 1 from J, leaving 12 bases between them. In DNA, the CDR3 is TGTGCCAGCAGCCAAGATCTAAGGGATCATAACTATGGCTACACCTTC. It codes for CASSQDLRDHNYGYTF.

This clonotype was seen a handful of times. The CDR3 DNA reads TGTGCCAGCAGCTCCGGACAAGTGGGGAATGAAAAACTGTTTTTT. This codes for CASSSGQVGNEKLFF. The chain employs TRBV11-2 and TRBJ1-4; TRBD1 is a possible D gene (5 bases). Germline lookup yields CDR1 SGHAT and CDR2 FQNNGV. There are 15 residues in the CDR3. Trimming removed 4 bases at V and 5 bases at J, with 14 bases between. Full variable domain (rest looked up from reference TRBV11-2 and TRBJ1-4): EAGVAQSPRYKIIEKRQSVAFWCNPISGHATLYWYQQILGQGPKLLIQFQNNGVVDDSQLPKDRFSAERLKGVDSTLKIQPAKLEDSAVYLCASSSGQVGNEKLFFGSGTQLSVL.

This sequence joins TRBV5-1 and TRBJ1-1; unclear D gene. The CDR3 totals 14 residues. Trimming stripped 1 base from V and 2 bases from J, with 9 bases between. The germline CDR1 and CDR2 sequences are SGHRS and YFSETQ. CDR3 sequence (DNA): TGCGCCAGCAGCTTGCGGGCTACCAACACTGAAGCTTTCTTT. It specifies CASSLRATNTEAFF.

The table lists this clonotype with a few counts. This chain links TRBV5-1 with TRBJ2-3; unclear D gene. V shed 2 bases and J shed 2 bases, with 12 bases lying between them. The CDR3 contains 15 residues. Germline V gives CDR1 SGHRS, CDR2 YFSETQ. The CDR3 sequence: CASSFTQILTDTQYF. In DNA form, the CDR3 reads TGCGCCAGCAGCTTCACTCAAATTCTCACAGATACGCAGTATTTT.

This chain links TRBV12-3 or TRBV12-4 with TRBJ1-1; no definite D call. V was cut by 3 bases and J by 8 bases, with 19 bases left in between. CDR3 length equals 15 residues. CDR3 DNA: TGTGCCAGCAGTTTTGCCGAAGGGAGCTTTGTGGAAGCTTTCTTT. Translating gives CASSFAEGSFVEAFF.

The rearrangement uses TRBV28 and TRBJ2-7, with D hard to call. This CDR3 has 15 residues. CDR1 MDHEN and CDR2 SYDVKM come from the germline V gene. Trimming removed 2 bases at V and 0 bases at J, with 11 bases between. CDR3 sequence (DNA): TGTGCCAGCAGTTTAGGGAAGACCAGCTCCTACGAGCAGTACTTC. The encoded protein is CASSLGKTSSYEQYF.

This clonotype has ten or more counts. The chain is built from TRBV28 and TRBJ2-1, with D perhaps TRBD1 (5 bases). From germline, CDR1 is MDHEN and CDR2 SYDVKM. The V gene lost 6 bases and the J gene lost 5 bases, with 5 bases spanning the gap. This CDR3 comprises 11 residues. CDR3 coding DNA: TGTGCCAGCAGACAGGACAATGAGCAGTTCTTC. It specifies CASRQDNEQFF.

A few counts support this clonotype. This chain joins TRBV6-5 and TRBJ2-1, with 8 bases matching TRBD1. The length of the CDR3 is 13 residues. Looked up from germline, CDR1 is MNHEY and CDR2 is SVGAGI. The V and J ends lost 5 bases and 7 bases, in that order; junction bases with no gene match: 4. The CDR3 loop is CASSQGAENEQFF. CDR3 nucleotide sequence: TGTGCCAGCAGTCAGGGGGCCGAAAATGAGCAGTTCTTC.

This clonotype appeared a few times. V is TRBV5-5 and J is TRBJ2-5; no clear D. The germline V gene encodes CDR1 SGHKS and CDR2 YYEKEE (reference sequence). V lost 2 bases and J 0 bases, leaving 8 bases between the germline ends. The CDR3 sequence is 14 residues long. The CDR3 sequence: CASSFVIDQETQYF. Here the CDR3 DNA reads TGTGCCAGCAGCTTCGTTATAGACCAAGAGACCCAGTACTTC.

This clonotype was detected a few times. The CDR3 nucleotides are TGCAGTGCTAGCCTTAGCGGGGGCTCACCTTACGAGCAGTACTTC. Translation gives CSASLSGGSPYEQYF. The chain recombines TRBV20-1 with TRBJ2-7; 9 nucleotides agree with TRBD2. V shed 3 bases and J 4 bases; nucleotides not matched to a gene: 10. Germline CDR1 reads DFQATT; CDR2 reads SNEGSKA (reference sequence). The length of the CDR3 is 15 residues.

This clonotype was detected a few times. The chain couples TRBV27 to TRBJ2-4; maybe TRBD1 (5 bases). Germline V gives CDR1 MNHEY, CDR2 SMNVEV (reference sequence). The V end lost 6 bases, the J end lost 0 bases, and 21 bases lay between the germline ends. The CDR3 extends over 18 amino acids. CDR3 in amino acids: CASSPSTGPALAKNIQYF. The CDR3 coding sequence is TGTGCCAGCAGCCCCTCAACAGGTCCCGCCCTAGCCAAAAACATTCAGTACTTC.

This clonotype has only a few counts. V usage is TRBV27 and J usage is TRBJ2-2, with a tentative D call TRBD1 (5 bases). Trimming left V 3 bases short and J 0 bases short, with 14 bases between. The CDR3 length is 17 residues. The V gene's germline CDR1 is MNHEY and CDR2 SMNVEV (reference sequence). The CDR3 protein is CASSLDIRPANTGELFF. DNA for the CDR3: TGTGCCAGCAGTTTGGACATTCGACCCGCGAACACCGGGGAGCTGTTTTTT.

This chain connects TRBV6-2 or TRBV6-3 to TRBJ1-5; no clear D gene. There are 17 residues in the CDR3. Germline V gives CDR1 MNHEY, CDR2 SVGEGT. V was cut by 6 bases and J by 0 bases, with 18 bases left in between. As DNA, the CDR3 is TGTGCCAGCAGGTTATTTGGGCAAGCGGATAGCAATCAGCCCCAGCATTTT. This translates into CASRLFGQADSNQPQHF.

This clonotype was seen at least ten times. This chain joins TRBV6-5 and TRBJ2-5; 13 positions agree with TRBD2. Germline V gene data show CDR1 as MNHEY and CDR2 as SVGAGI. The CDR3 extends over 18 amino acids. The V segment lost 5 bases and the J segment 2 bases; nucleotides outside the gene matches: 11. CDR3 loop: CASSDTGTSGVFQETQYF. The CDR3 coding sequence is TGTGCCAGCAGTGACACCGGGACTAGCGGGGTTTTTCAAGAGACCCAGTACTTC.

The J gene is TRBJ2-5, the V gene TRBV7-6; tentatively, D is TRBD1 (5 bases). The germline V gene encodes CDR1 SGHVS and CDR2 FNYEAQ. V shed 7 bases and J shed 5 bases, with 8 bases lying between them. This CDR3 spans 11 amino acids. The chain's CDR3 is CASMGLETQYF. In DNA form, the CDR3 reads TGTGCCAGCATGGGGCTCGAGACCCAGTACTTC.